This T cell receptor (beta chain) was captured in a study of OX40 agonist ivuxolimab in advanced cancers. On the study more broadly: Males comprised about 84% of the group, whose mean age was about 62 years (range 23 to 79).

The table came from immunoSEQ multiplex PCR; TCRdb's copy has only in-frame clones and leaves some out. The sample comprises 80,000 or so clones, approximately 85% of which are singletons, and more than 20% rests with the top ten. CDR1 MNHNS and CDR2 SASEGT come from the germline V gene. CDR3 length equals 15 residues. V gave up 6 bases and J gave up 10 bases; unmatched junction bases: 10. Blood sampling was done at baseline, cycle 4 day 1, and cycle 7 day 1. Points from the study as a whole: Circulating CD4+ and CD8+ T cells showed clonal expansion by week 6 at 0.1 to 3.0 mg/kg. The study found that CD8+ T cells averaged more expanded clones than CD4+.

As for this clone: The antigen remains undetermined.

This clonotype was obtained from an adult with an advanced solid tumor such as melanoma, head and neck, liver or kidney cancer. The sample in question was CD4+ or CD8+ T cells sorted from blood, obtained in a trial of the OX40 agonist ivuxolimab. This sequence joins TRBV6-1 and TRBJ2-3; 13 positions match TRBD2. The CDR3 spells CASSLEGLAGQAQYF. The CDR3 DNA reads TGTGCCAGCAGCTTGGAGGGACTAGCGGGACAGGCGCAGTATTTT.